The 22 T cell receptor beta chains below come from one sample, sequenced in a study of blood T cell repertoires in COVID-19. Libraries were prepared by immunoSEQ multiplex PCR; TCRdb keeps only in-frame clonotypes and omits some of them. The table shows hundreds of thousands of clones, with 85% to 90% occurring only once. Sequenced material: PBMCs or T cells enriched from blood (not recorded which). All receptors come from a man aged 18 to 29 who had recovered from COVID-19.

The chain is built from TRBV5-1 and TRBJ2-3, with 12 bases identical to TRBD2. The J segment lost 5 bases and the V segment lost 0 bases, leaving 1 base of the junction unmatched. The CDR3 extends over 15 amino acids. Germline V gives CDR1 SGHRS, CDR2 YFSETQ. The CDR3 DNA follows: TGCGCCAGCAGCTTGGGGGGACTAGCGGGAGATACGCAGTATTTT. It encodes CASSLGGLAGDTQYF.

The rearrangement uses TRBV7-7 and TRBJ1-3; 7 bases map to TRBD1. The CDR3 extends over 15 amino acids. The V segment lost 2 bases and the J segment 1 base; nucleotides outside the gene matches: 2. Germline lookup yields CDR1 SSHAT and CDR2 FNYEAQ (reference sequence). The CDR3 nucleotides are TGTGCCAGCAGCTTATCACAGGGGTCTGGAAACACCATATATTTT. The encoded protein is CASSLSQGSGNTIYF.

This clone was observed a few times. This chain uses TRBV4-1 with TRBJ2-5, with TRBD2 matching over 11 bases. The CDR3 covers 19 residues. Losses at the gene ends were 0 bases for V and 4 bases for J; bases not matched to a gene: 13. CDR1 MGHRA and CDR2 YSYEKL come from the germline V gene. The DNA of the CDR3 is TGCGCCAGCAGCCAAGAGGCTAGCGGGGGGTTATGGTTTAGAGAGACCCAGTACTTC. Translating it yields CASSQEASGGLWFRETQYF.

V and J are TRBV2 and TRBJ1-4, with unresolved D. The V and J ends lost 0 bases and 0 bases respectively, with 2 bases between them. This CDR3 spans 14 amino acids. CDR1 is SNHLY and CDR2 is FYNNEI in the germline V gene. The CDR3 reads CASSEASTNEKLFF. For the CDR3, the DNA is TGTGCCAGCAGTGAAGCCTCAACTAATGAAAAACTGTTTTTT.

The chain has TRBV4-1 and TRBJ2-5; 7 bases fit TRBD2. Germline V gives CDR1 MGHRA, CDR2 YSYEKL. The CDR3 is 15 amino acids. V lost 4 bases to trimming and J lost 4 bases; unmatched junction nucleotides: 9. This chain's CDR3 is CASSPERGGGETQYF. The CDR3 DNA reads TGCGCCAGCAGCCCAGAGCGGGGAGGAGGAGAGACCCAGTACTTC.

This chain links TRBV28 with TRBJ1-5, with D uncertain. Germline-derived CDR1 and CDR2 are MDHEN and SYDVKM. Trimming removed 5 bases at V and 7 bases at J, with 15 bases between. This CDR3 has 14 residues. CDR3 loop: CASSPLAGLQPQHF. CDR3 bases: TGTGCCAGCAGTCCCCTAGCGGGTTTGCAGCCCCAGCATTTT. Supplemented by reference TRBV28 and TRBJ1-5, the full variable domain reads DVKVTQSSRYLVKRTGEKVFLECVQDMDHENMFWYRQDPGLGLRLIYFSYDVKMKEKGDIPEGYSVSREKKERFSLILESASTNQTSMYLCASSPLAGLQPQHFGDGTRLSIL.

Here the CDR3 DNA reads TGTGCCAGCTCACCGGAGCCTCAAACCGGGACAGTTTACGAGCAGTACTTC. It codes for CASSPEPQTGTVYEQYF. This rearrangement joins TRBV18 to TRBJ2-7; 7 bases line up with TRBD1. The CDR3 length is 17 residues. CDR1 is KGHSH and CDR2 is LQKENI in the germline V gene. Trimming cost V 3 bases and J 4 bases; bases outside gene matches: 15.

This clone was recorded only once. The chain couples TRBV7-3 to TRBJ2-1; 7 bases are shared with TRBD1. The CDR3 runs 15 residues. V lost 4 bases to trimming and J lost 12 bases; unmatched junction nucleotides: 15. CDR1 and CDR2 (germline): SGHTA, FQGTGA. CDR3 region: CASSSSGGRWEWQFF. The CDR3, as DNA: TGTGCCAGCAGCTCCTCAGGGGGTAGGTGGGAATGGCAGTTCTTC.

The J gene is TRBJ2-5, the V gene TRBV5-1; 7 nucleotides agree with TRBD2. CDR3 length: 16 residues. Trimming cost V 3 bases and J 2 bases; bases outside gene matches: 10. Germline CDR1 reads SGHRS; CDR2 reads YFSETQ. The CDR3 DNA is TGCGCCAGCAGCTCAAAGGGAGGGTCCCGTCAAGAGACCCAGTACTTC. Its protein product is CASSSKGGSRQETQYF.

The chain combines TRBV27 with TRBJ2-2; perhaps TRBD1 as D (5 bases). There are 12 residues in the CDR3. CDR1 is MNHEY, CDR2 SMNVEV, per germline (reference sequence). Trimming shortened V by 6 bases and J by 8 bases, and 10 bases separated the two germline ends. Written as DNA, the CDR3 is TGTGCCAGCAGCAAAGGGGCGGGGGAGCTGTTTTTT. It specifies CASSKGAGELFF.

Worth noting for this clone: At the DNA level, this CDR3 is encoded by other sequences in the same sample as well. The CDR3 reads CASSFGGSNQPQHF. The CDR3 coding sequence is TGTGCCAGCAGTTTCGGGGGGAGCAATCAGCCCCAGCATTTT. The J gene is TRBJ1-5, the V gene TRBV28, with D perhaps TRBD1 (5 bases). V gave up 3 bases and J gave up 1 base, with 7 bases separating them. Per germline, CDR1 MDHEN and CDR2 SYDVKM. This CDR3 has 14 amino acids.

On this clone itself: In the same sample, other DNA sequences code for this CDR3. The chain has TRBV28 and TRBJ1-2; possible D gene TRBD1, 6 bases. The CDR3 loop spans 12 amino acids. Germline lookup yields CDR1 MDHEN and CDR2 SYDVKM. V lost 5 bases, J lost 2 bases, and 6 bases lay in between. The CDR3 protein is CASSTGNYGYTF. In DNA form, the CDR3 reads TGTGCCAGCAGTACAGGGAACTATGGCTACACCTTC.

The V gene is TRBV5-4, the J gene TRBJ1-1; D is unclear. This CDR3 has 12 residues. Germline values: CDR1 SGHNT, CDR2 YYREEE (reference sequence). Trimming shortened V by 2 bases and J by 4 bases, and 6 bases separated the two germline ends. The DNA of the CDR3 is TGTGCCAGCAGCTTTCATAGCACTGAAGCTTTCTTT. It is translated as CASSFHSTEAFF.

The V call is TRBV6-2 or TRBV6-3, the J call TRBJ2-1; D perhaps matches TRBD2 (6 bases). The CDR3 is made up of 15 amino acids. The germline CDR1 and CDR2 sequences are MNHEY and SVGEGT. V shed 5 bases and J shed 1 base, with 12 bases lying between them. The CDR3 here is CASSATGGSYNEQFF. In DNA, the CDR3 is TGTGCCAGCAGTGCTACCGGGGGTTCCTACAATGAGCAGTTCTTC.

This sequence joins TRBV6-5 and TRBJ1-1; tentative D call: TRBD1 (5 bases). This CDR3 has 16 residues. The ends were cut back, 0 bases at V and 8 bases at J, with 19 bases in the middle. Germline assignment: CDR1 MNHEY and CDR2 SVGAGI. The DNA of the CDR3 is TGTGCCAGCAGTTACTCACGAGCGATGGAGGGACTCGAAGCTTTCTTT. This encodes CASSYSRAMEGLEAFF.

J is TRBJ2-7 and V is TRBV29-1; D is possibly TRBD1 (7 bases). The V end was cut by 4 bases, the J end by 0 bases, with 10 bases between. The V gene's germline CDR1 is SQVTM and CDR2 ANQGSEA. This CDR3 contains 13 residues. In DNA form, the CDR3 reads TGCAGCGTTGTGGAGGGGGCCTCCTACGAGCAGTACTTC. Its protein is CSVVEGASYEQYF.

The chain joins TRBV4-1 to TRBJ1-3, with 7 bases identical to TRBD1. Germline lookup yields CDR1 MGHRA and CDR2 YSYEKL. The J segment lost 3 bases and the V segment lost 4 bases, leaving 6 bases of the junction unmatched. This CDR3 contains 15 residues. The CDR3 DNA follows: TGCGCCAGCAGCCTTCGAGACAGGGTTGGAAACACCATATATTTT. As protein: CASSLRDRVGNTIYF.

This CDR3 reads CAWSRDIDNSPLHF. The DNA of the CDR3 is TGTGCCTGGTCCCGGGACATTGATAATTCACCCCTCCACTTT. The chain is built from TRBV30 and TRBJ1-6; tentatively, D is TRBD1 (6 bases). This CDR3 has 14 residues. Germline V gene data show CDR1 as GTSNPN and CDR2 as SVGIG (reference sequence). V shed 5 bases and J shed 5 bases, with 13 bases lying between them.

The rearrangement links TRBV15 to TRBJ2-7; 7 bases match TRBD2. Germline V gene sequence: CDR1 LNHNV, CDR2 YYDKDF (reference sequence). The V and J ends lost 5 bases and 0 bases, in that order; junction bases with no gene match: 7. This CDR3 has 15 residues. The DNA of the CDR3 is TGTGCCACCAGCGGGGGGACTACGGTCTCCTACGAGCAGTACTTC. Translated, it gives CATSGGTTVSYEQYF.

Here the CDR3 reads CASSPQLAGVFGNEQFF. DNA for the CDR3: TGTGCCAGCAGTCCCCAACTAGCGGGAGTATTCGGGAATGAGCAGTTCTTC. V is TRBV11-3 and J is TRBJ2-1; 11 bases agree with TRBD2. Germline trimming cut 6 bases from V and 7 bases from J; bases unmatched to any gene: 14. This CDR3 is 17 amino acids long. CDR1 SGHNT and CDR2 YENEEA come from the germline V gene.

This clone was picked up one time. The V and J genes are TRBV5-8 and TRBJ1-1; TRBD1 matches 12 bases. Germline loops: CDR1 SGHTS, CDR2 YDEGEE. The CDR3 totals 15 residues. V trimming: 4 bases; J trimming: 10 bases; junction bases outside the gene matches: 11. CDR3 residues: CASSPAGQGAGAAFF. The CDR3 DNA reads as TGTGCCAGCAGCCCCGCGGGACAGGGGGCTGGGGCAGCTTTCTTT.

The chain has TRBV28 and TRBJ1-2; TRBD1 matches at 7 bases. Germline CDR1 and CDR2: MDHEN and SYDVKM. The CDR3 extends over 16 amino acids. V gave up 5 bases and J gave up 4 bases; unmatched junction bases: 13. The CDR3 reads CASSPVDRETFYGYTF. CDR3 DNA: TGTGCCAGCAGTCCGGTCGACAGGGAGACCTTCTATGGCTACACCTTC.